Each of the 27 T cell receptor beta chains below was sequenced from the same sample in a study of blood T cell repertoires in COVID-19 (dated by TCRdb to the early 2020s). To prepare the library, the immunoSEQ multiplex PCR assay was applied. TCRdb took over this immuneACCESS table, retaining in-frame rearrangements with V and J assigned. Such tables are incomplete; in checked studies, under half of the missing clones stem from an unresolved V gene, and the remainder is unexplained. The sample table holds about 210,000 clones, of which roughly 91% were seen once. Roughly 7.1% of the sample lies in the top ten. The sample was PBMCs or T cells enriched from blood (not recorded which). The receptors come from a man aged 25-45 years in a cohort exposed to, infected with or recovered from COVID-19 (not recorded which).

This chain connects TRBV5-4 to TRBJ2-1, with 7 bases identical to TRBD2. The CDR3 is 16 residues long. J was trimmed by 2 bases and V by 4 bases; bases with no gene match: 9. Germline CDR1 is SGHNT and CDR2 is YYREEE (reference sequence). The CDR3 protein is CASSPRAGVAYNEQFF. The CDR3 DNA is TGTGCCAGCAGCCCCCGGGCGGGAGTAGCCTACAATGAGCAGTTCTTC.

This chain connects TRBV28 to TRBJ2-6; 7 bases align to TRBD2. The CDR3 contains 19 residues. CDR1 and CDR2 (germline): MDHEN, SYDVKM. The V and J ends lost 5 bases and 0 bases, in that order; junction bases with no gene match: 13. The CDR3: CASSRPQLASSSGANVLTF. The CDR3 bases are TGTGCCAGCAGTCGACCTCAACTAGCGAGTAGCTCTGGGGCCAACGTCCTGACTTTC.

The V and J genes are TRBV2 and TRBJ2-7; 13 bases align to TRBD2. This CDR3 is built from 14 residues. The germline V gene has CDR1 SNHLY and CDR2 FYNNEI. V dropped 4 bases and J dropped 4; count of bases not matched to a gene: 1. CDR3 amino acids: CASSGTSGSYEQYF. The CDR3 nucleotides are TGTGCCAGCAGTGGGACTAGCGGGAGTTACGAGCAGTACTTC.

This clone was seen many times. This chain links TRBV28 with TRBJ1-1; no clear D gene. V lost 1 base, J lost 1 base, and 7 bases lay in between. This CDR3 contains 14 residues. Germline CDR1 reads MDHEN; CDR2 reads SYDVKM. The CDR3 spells CASSLSGWNTEAFF. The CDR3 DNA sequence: TGTGCCAGCAGTTTATCGGGGTGGAACACTGAAGCTTTCTTT.

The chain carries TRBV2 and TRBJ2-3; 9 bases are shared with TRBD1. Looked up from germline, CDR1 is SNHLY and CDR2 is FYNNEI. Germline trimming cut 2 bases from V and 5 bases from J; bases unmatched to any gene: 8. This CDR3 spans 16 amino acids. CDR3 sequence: CASSEFRTGEQDTQYF. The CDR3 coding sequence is TGTGCCAGCAGTGAATTTAGGACAGGGGAGCAAGATACGCAGTATTTT. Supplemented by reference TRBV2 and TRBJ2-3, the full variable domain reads EPEVTQTPSHQVTQMGQEVILRCVPISNHLYFYWYRQILGQKVEFLVSFYNNEISEKSEIFDDQFSVERPDGSNFTLKIRSTKLEDSAMYFCASSEFRTGEQDTQYFGPGTRLTVL.

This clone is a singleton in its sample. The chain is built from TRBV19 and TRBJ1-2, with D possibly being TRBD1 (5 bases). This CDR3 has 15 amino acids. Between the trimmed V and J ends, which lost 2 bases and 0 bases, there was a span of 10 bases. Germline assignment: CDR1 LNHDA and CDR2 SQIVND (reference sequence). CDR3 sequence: CASSISGGTNYGYTF. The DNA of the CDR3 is TGTGCCAGTAGTATAAGCGGGGGAACTAACTATGGCTACACCTTC.

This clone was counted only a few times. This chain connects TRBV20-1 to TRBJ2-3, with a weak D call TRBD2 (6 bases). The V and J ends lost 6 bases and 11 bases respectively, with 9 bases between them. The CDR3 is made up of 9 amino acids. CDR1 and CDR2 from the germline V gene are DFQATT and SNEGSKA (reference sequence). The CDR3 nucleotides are TGCAGTGCGGGAGGTATGCAGTATTTT. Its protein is CSAGGMQYF.

The CDR3 DNA is TGTGCCAGTCGGAGGGCCCCGGCAACTAATGAAAAACTGTTTTTT. It codes for CASRRAPATNEKLFF. The rearrangement links TRBV6-5 to TRBJ1-4; D gene unclear. Trimming removed 9 bases from V and 0 bases from J, with 14 bases in between. CDR3 length equals 15 residues. Germline-derived CDR1 and CDR2 are MNHEY and SVGAGI.

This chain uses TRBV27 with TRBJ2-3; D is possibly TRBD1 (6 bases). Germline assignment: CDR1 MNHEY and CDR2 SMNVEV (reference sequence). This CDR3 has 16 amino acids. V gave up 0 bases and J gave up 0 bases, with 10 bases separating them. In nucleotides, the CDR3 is TGTGCCAGCAGTTTATCGAACAGGGTTAGCACAGATACGCAGTATTTT. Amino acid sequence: CASSLSNRVSTDTQYF.

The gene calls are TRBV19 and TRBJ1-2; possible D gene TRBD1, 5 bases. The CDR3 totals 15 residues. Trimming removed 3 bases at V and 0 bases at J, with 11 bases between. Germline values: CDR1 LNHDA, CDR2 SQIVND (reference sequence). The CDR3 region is CASSISTGANYGYTF. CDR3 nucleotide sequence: TGTGCCAGTAGTATCTCTACAGGAGCTAACTATGGCTACACCTTC.

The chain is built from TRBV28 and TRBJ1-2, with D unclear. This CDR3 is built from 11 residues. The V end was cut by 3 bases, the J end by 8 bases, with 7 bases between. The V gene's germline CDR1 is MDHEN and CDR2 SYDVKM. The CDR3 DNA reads TGTGCCAGCAGTTTCGGGGTAGGCTACACCTTC. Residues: CASSFGVGYTF.

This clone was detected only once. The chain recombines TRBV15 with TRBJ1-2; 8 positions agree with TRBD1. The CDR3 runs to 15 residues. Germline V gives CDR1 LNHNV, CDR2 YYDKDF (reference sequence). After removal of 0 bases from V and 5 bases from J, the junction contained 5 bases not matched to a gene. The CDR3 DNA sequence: TGTGCCACCAGCAGAGACAGGGGGCGCGGGTATGGCTACACCTTC. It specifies CATSRDRGRGYGYTF.

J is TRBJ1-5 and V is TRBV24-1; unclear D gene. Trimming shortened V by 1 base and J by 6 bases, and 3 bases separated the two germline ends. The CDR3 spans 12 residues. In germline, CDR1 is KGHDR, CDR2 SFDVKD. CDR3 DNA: TGTGCCACCAGTGATTTCAGTCAGCCCCAGCATTTT. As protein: CATSDFSQPQHF.

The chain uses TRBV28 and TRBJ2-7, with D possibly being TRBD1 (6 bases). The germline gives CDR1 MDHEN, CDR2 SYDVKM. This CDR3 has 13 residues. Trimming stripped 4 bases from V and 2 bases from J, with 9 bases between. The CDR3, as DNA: TGTGCCAGCAGTTCGGGACACACCTACGAGCAGTACTTC. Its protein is CASSSGHTYEQYF.

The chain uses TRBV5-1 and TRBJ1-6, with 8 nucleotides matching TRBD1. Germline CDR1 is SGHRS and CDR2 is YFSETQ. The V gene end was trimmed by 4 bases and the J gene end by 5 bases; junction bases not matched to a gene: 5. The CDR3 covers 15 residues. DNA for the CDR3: TGCGCCAGCAGCGAGCTGGGACAGGATAATTCACCCCTCCACTTT. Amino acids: CASSELGQDNSPLHF.

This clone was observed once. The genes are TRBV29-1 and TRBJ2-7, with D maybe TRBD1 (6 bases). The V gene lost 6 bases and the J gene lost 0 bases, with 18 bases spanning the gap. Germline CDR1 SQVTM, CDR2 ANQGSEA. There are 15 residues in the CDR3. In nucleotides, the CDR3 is TGCAGCGTCGTAAATGGGACATCTGTCTCCTACGAGCAGTACTTC. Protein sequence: CSVVNGTSVSYEQYF.

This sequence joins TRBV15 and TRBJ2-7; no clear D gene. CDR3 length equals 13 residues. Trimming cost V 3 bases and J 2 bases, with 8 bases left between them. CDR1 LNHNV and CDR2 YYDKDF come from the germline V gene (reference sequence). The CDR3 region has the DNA TGTGCCACCAGCAGCGACAATCCCTACGAGCAGTACTTC. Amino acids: CATSSDNPYEQYF.

In DNA, the CDR3 is TGTGCCAGCAGCACGGCGGGGGGCAGTGGAGCTACGCAGTATTTT. Protein: CASSTAGGSGATQYF. The V and J genes are TRBV7-2 and TRBJ2-3; TRBD2 agrees at 8 bases. Trimming cost V 5 bases and J 8 bases; bases outside gene matches: 12. The CDR3 spans 15 residues. Germline CDR1 reads SGHTA; CDR2 reads FQGNSA.

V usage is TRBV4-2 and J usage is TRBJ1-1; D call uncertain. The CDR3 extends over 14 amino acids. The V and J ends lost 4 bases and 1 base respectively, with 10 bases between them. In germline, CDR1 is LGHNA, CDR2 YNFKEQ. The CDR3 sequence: CASSPTTGNTEAFF. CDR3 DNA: TGTGCCAGCAGCCCGACCACGGGGAACACTGAAGCTTTCTTT.

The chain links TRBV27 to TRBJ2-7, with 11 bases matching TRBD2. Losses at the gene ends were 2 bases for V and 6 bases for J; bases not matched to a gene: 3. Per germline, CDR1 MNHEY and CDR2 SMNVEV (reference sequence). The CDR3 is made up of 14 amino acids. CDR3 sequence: CASSLLAGGPEQYF. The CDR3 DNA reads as TGTGCCAGCAGTTTACTAGCGGGAGGCCCCGAGCAGTACTTC.

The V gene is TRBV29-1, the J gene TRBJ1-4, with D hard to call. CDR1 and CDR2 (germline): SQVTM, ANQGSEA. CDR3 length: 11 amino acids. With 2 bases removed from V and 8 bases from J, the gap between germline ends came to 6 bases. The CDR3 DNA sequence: TGCAGCGTTGAAACGAGGGAAAAACTGTTTTTT. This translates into CSVETREKLFF.

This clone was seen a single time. The CDR3 spells CASSQDSGTSGSNEQFF. CDR3 DNA: TGCGCCAGCAGCCAAGATTCAGGGACTAGTGGTTCCAATGAGCAGTTCTTC. The rearrangement joins TRBV4-3 to TRBJ2-1; 8 bases are a match to TRBD2. The germline gives CDR1 LGHNA, CDR2 YSLEER. The CDR3 spans 17 residues. J was trimmed by 6 bases and V by 0 bases; bases with no gene match: 10.

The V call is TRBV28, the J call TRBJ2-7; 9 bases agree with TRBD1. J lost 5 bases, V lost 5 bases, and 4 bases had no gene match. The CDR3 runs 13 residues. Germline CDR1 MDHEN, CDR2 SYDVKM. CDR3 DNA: TGTGCCAGCAGTACCGGACAGGGGAACGAGCAGTACTTC. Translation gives CASSTGQGNEQYF.

CDR3 sequence: CASSVETGFTGNTIYF. The CDR3 DNA follows: TGTGCCAGCAGCGTAGAGACAGGCTTTACTGGAAACACCATATATTTT. The V call is TRBV9, the J call TRBJ1-3, with D perhaps matching TRBD1 (6 bases). Per the germline V gene, CDR1 is SGDLS and CDR2 is YYNGEE. This CDR3 has 16 residues. The V end was cut by 0 bases, the J end by 2 bases, with 12 bases between.

For the CDR3, the DNA is TGTGCCAGCAGTACCGGGACAGATTACTATGGCTACACCTTC. Protein product: CASSTGTDYYGYTF. The V call is TRBV2, the J call TRBJ1-2; 7 bases match TRBD1. Germline V CDR1 and CDR2: SNHLY, FYNNEI. V lost 5 bases, J lost 3 bases, and 6 bases stayed unmatched. This CDR3 contains 14 residues.

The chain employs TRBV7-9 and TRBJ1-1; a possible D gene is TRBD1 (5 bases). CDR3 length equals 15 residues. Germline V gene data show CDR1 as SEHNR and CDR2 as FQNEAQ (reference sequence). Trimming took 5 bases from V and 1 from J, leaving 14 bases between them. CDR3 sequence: CASSPLGGANTEAFF. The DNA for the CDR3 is TGTGCCAGCAGCCCCTTGGGGGGTGCGAACACTGAAGCTTTCTTT. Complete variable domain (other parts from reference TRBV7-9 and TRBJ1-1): DTGVSQNPRHKITKRGQNVTFRCDPISEHNRLYWYRQTLGQGPEFLTYFQNEAQLEKSRLLSDRFSAERPKGSFSTLEIQRTEQGDSAMYLCASSPLGGANTEAFFGQGTRLTVV.

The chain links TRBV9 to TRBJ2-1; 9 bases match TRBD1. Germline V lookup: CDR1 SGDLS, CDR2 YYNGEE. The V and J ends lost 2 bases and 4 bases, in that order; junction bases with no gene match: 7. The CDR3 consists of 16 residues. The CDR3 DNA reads TGTGCCAGCAGCGTCGCCGGGACAGGGTCATACAATGAGCAGTTCTTC. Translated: CASSVAGTGSYNEQFF.